The next 20 T cell receptor beta chains were all read from a single sample in a study of OX40 agonist ivuxolimab in advanced cancers. The method was immunoSEQ multiplex PCR; TCRdb's version includes in-frame clones alone and lacks a portion of them. The data hold 95,000 to 150,000 clones, with 92% observed a single time. Source: CD4+ or CD8+ T cells sorted from blood, taken in a trial of the OX40 agonist ivuxolimab. The source is an adult with an advanced solid tumor such as melanoma, head and neck, liver or kidney cancer.

The V gene is TRBV9, the J gene TRBJ2-2; D is possibly TRBD1 (5 bases). V gave up 6 bases and J gave up 6 bases, with 12 bases separating them. The CDR3 sequence is 13 residues long. The germline V gene has CDR1 SGDLS and CDR2 YYNGEE. In nucleotides, the CDR3 is TGTGCCAGCAAAAACAGGTTGGCCGGGGAGCTGTTTTTT. As protein: CASKNRLAGELFF.

This clone occurred once. The rearrangement links TRBV10-3 to TRBJ2-7, with D tentatively TRBD1 (6 bases). This CDR3 region has 11 residues. Trimming removed 6 bases from V and 6 bases from J, with 9 bases in between. The V gene's germline CDR1 is ENHRY and CDR2 SYGVKD. CDR3 region: CAIRTGFEQYF. DNA for the CDR3: TGTGCCATCAGGACAGGTTTCGAGCAGTACTTC.

The chain employs TRBV30 and TRBJ2-2, with unresolved D. The germline V gene has CDR1 GTSNPN and CDR2 SVGIG (reference sequence). V dropped 3 bases and J dropped 1 base, with 6 bases sitting between them. CDR3 size: 13 residues. The CDR3 here is CAWSPQNTGELFF. The CDR3 nucleotides are TGTGCCTGGAGCCCCCAGAACACCGGGGAGCTGTTTTTT. Full variable domain (outside the CDR3, taken from reference TRBV30 and TRBJ2-2): SQTIHQWPATLVQPVGSPLSLECTVEGTSNPNLYWYRQAAGRGLQLLFYSVGIGQISSEVPQNLSASRPQDRQFILSSKKLLLSDSGFYLCAWSPQNTGELFFGEGSRLTVL.

This clone was found a few times. The chain combines TRBV2 with TRBJ2-1; D remains unclear. Trimming took 3 bases from V and 5 from J, leaving 8 bases between them. CDR1 SNHLY and CDR2 FYNNEI come from the germline V gene. The CDR3 is 13 amino acids. The CDR3 region has the DNA TGTGCCAGCAGTGACGGCATTGACAATGAGCAGTTCTTC. Translated: CASSDGIDNEQFF.

The rearrangement joins TRBV19 to TRBJ2-1; 12 positions match TRBD2. The CDR3 sequence is 17 residues long. From germline, CDR1 is LNHDA and CDR2 SQIVND (reference sequence). The V segment lost 1 base and the J segment 4 bases; nucleotides outside the gene matches: 5. This chain's CDR3 is CASSIAASGRVYNEQFF. The CDR3 coding sequence is TGTGCCAGTAGTATAGCGGCTAGCGGGAGGGTGTACAATGAGCAGTTCTTC.

The chain carries TRBV6-6 and TRBJ1-5, with D perhaps TRBD1 (6 bases). The CDR3 contains 13 residues. CDR1 is MNHNY, CDR2 SVGAGI, per germline (reference sequence). With 4 bases removed from V and 8 bases from J, the gap between germline ends came to 12 bases. This CDR3 reads CASSFQGREPQHF. In DNA, the CDR3 is TGTGCCAGCAGTTTCCAGGGGAGAGAGCCCCAGCATTTT.

The rearrangement uses TRBV19 and TRBJ2-3, with TRBD1 as a possible D gene (6 bases). The CDR3 runs 15 residues. V was pared by 5 bases and J by 3 bases, with 15 bases between. Germline V gene sequence: CDR1 LNHDA, CDR2 SQIVND (reference sequence). CDR3 sequence reads: CASSAETGKTDTQYF. The CDR3 region has the DNA TGTGCCAGTAGTGCCGAAACAGGGAAGACAGATACGCAGTATTTT.

The CDR3 loop reads CASLQFGKLFF. CDR3 DNA: TGTGCCAGCTTACAATTCGGAAAACTGTTTTTT. This chain joins TRBV25-1 and TRBJ1-4; D gene ambiguous. Trimming pared 8 bases from V and 10 bases from J, leaving 11 bases between. The CDR3 loop spans 11 amino acids. The germline gives CDR1 MGHDK, CDR2 SYGVNS.

V gene TRBV9 combines with J gene TRBJ2-2; 10 bases match TRBD2. From germline, CDR1 is SGDLS and CDR2 YYNGEE. This CDR3 spans 16 amino acids. J lost 3 bases, V lost 4 bases, and 6 bases had no gene match. The CDR3 sequence is CASSPSGSGYTGELFF. The CDR3 coding sequence is TGTGCCAGCAGCCCTAGCGGGAGTGGGTACACCGGGGAGCTGTTTTTT.

The V gene is TRBV28, the J gene TRBJ2-1, with 9 bases identical to TRBD2. In germline, CDR1 is MDHEN, CDR2 SYDVKM. V was pared by 2 bases and J by 0 bases, with 2 bases of the junction left unmatched. CDR3 length: 16 amino acids. As DNA, the CDR3 is TGTGCCAGCAGTTTAGCTAGCGGGACCTCCTACAATGAGCAGTTCTTC. It codes for CASSLASGTSYNEQFF.

This clone was counted once. For the CDR3, the DNA is TGTGCCAGCAGCCCCAACGGAGATCAGCCCCAGCATTTT. It yields the protein CASSPNGDQPQHF. The chain combines TRBV7-8 with TRBJ1-5; no definite D call. CDR1 is SGHVS and CDR2 is FQNEAQ in the germline V gene. The CDR3 sequence is 13 residues long. The germline V and J ends were trimmed by 5 bases and 5 bases, with 10 bases remaining between them. The full variable domain, its missing parts supplied by reference TRBV7-8 and TRBJ1-5, is GAGVSQSPRYKVAKRGQDVALRCDPISGHVSLFWYQQALGQGPEFLTYFQNEAQLDKSGLPSDRFFAERPEGSVSTLKIQRTQQEDSAVYLCASSPNGDQPQHFGDGTRLSIL.

The rearrangement uses TRBV30 and TRBJ1-2; maybe TRBD1 (5 bases). The CDR3 totals 13 residues. Germline CDR1 is GTSNPN and CDR2 is SVGIG (reference sequence). V was trimmed by 2 bases and J by 2 bases, leaving 9 bases between them. This CDR3 reads CAWSSDSNYGYTF. The CDR3 nucleotides are TGTGCCTGGAGTAGTGACAGCAACTATGGCTACACCTTC.

The V gene is TRBV9, the J gene TRBJ1-1; possible D gene TRBD1, 6 bases. Trimming removed 4 bases at V and 1 base at J, with 26 bases between. The length of the CDR3 is 19 residues. CDR1 is SGDLS and CDR2 is YYNGEE in the germline V gene. CDR3 amino acids: CASSPSHPDRSGTNTEAFF. The CDR3, as DNA: TGTGCCAGCAGCCCCAGCCACCCCGACAGGTCAGGTACGAACACTGAAGCTTTCTTT.

The table lists this clone with a count of one. The chain recombines TRBV7-9 with TRBJ2-1; TRBD1 is a possible D gene (6 bases). CDR1 and CDR2 from the germline V gene are SEHNR and FQNEAQ (reference sequence). The CDR3 spans 18 residues. Trimming cost V 0 bases and J 0 bases, with 15 bases left between them. CDR3 region: CASSLANRQALSYNEQFF. The CDR3 nucleotides are TGTGCCAGCAGCTTAGCTAACAGACAGGCCCTCTCCTACAATGAGCAGTTCTTC.

The rearrangement joins TRBV27 to TRBJ2-7, with 9 positions matching TRBD1. The length of the CDR3 is 15 residues. The germline gives CDR1 MNHEY, CDR2 SMNVEV (reference sequence). V lost 5 bases and J lost 3; bases outside the gene matches: 8. The CDR3 sequence is CASSPGTGRRYEQYF. The CDR3 region has the DNA TGTGCCAGCAGTCCAGGGACAGGGCGACGCTACGAGCAGTACTTC.

V gene TRBV27 combines with J gene TRBJ2-2; D possibly matches TRBD1 or TRBD2 (6 bases each). Germline CDR1 MNHEY, CDR2 SMNVEV (reference sequence). This CDR3 is built from 17 residues. V lost 1 base to trimming and J lost 2 bases, with 14 bases between them. The CDR3 reads CASSLWSRGANTGELFF. CDR3 in DNA: TGTGCCAGCAGTTTATGGAGTAGGGGGGCAAACACCGGGGAGCTGTTTTTT.

The V call is TRBV6-1, the J call TRBJ2-1; weak D call: TRBD1 (7 bases). This CDR3 spans 13 amino acids. V shed 6 bases and J shed 10 bases, with 16 bases lying between them. The germline CDR1 and CDR2 sequences are MNHNS and SASEGT. The CDR3 protein is CASRGTEGQEQFF. Written as DNA, the CDR3 is TGTGCCAGCAGGGGGACTGAGGGACAGGAGCAGTTCTTC.

The rearrangement links TRBV5-1 to TRBJ2-1; TRBD1 is a possible D gene (5 bases). V was clipped by 4 bases and J by 1 base, with 12 bases between them. CDR3 length: 15 residues. Per germline, CDR1 SGHRS and CDR2 YFSETQ. CDR3 loop: CASSLRPGSYNEQFF. DNA for the CDR3: TGCGCCAGCAGCCTGAGGCCAGGGTCCTACAATGAGCAGTTCTTC.

The rearrangement links TRBV18 to TRBJ2-2, with D maybe TRBD2 (5 bases). V lost 0 bases to trimming and J lost 1 base, with 6 bases between them. The CDR3 totals 15 residues. From germline, CDR1 is KGHSH and CDR2 LQKENI. The CDR3 reads CASSPPSVNTGELFF. CDR3 DNA sequence: TGTGCCAGCTCACCACCTAGCGTGAACACCGGGGAGCTGTTTTTT.

The chain carries TRBV5-1 and TRBJ2-2, with a possible D match to TRBD2 (5 bases). Germline V gene data show CDR1 as SGHRS and CDR2 as YFSETQ. There are 14 residues in the CDR3. Trimming stripped 5 bases from V and 0 bases from J, with 8 bases between. The CDR3 protein is CASSYSANTGELFF. For the CDR3, the DNA is TGCGCCAGCAGTTATAGCGCGAACACCGGGGAGCTGTTTTTT.